A selection of T cell receptor beta chains follows, all from one sample in a study of CD8 T cells in Susac syndrome. TCRdb ran MiXCR on the immunoSEQ multiplex PCR reads and lists one entry per CDR3 protein. This table holds 150,000 or so distinct CDR3 sequences, 85% to 95% found once. Sequenced: CD8+ T cells from PBMCs. All receptors come from a human donor with multiple sclerosis. CDR3s include the opening cysteine and the closing phenylalanine or tryptophan. The D gene is left open where the match is weak. Expanded clones are given a class, and other clones once, few, many or no size at all.

d_gene: -
j_gene: TRBJ2-5
abundance: -
v_gene: TRBV12-3/TRBV12-4
CDR3nt: TGTGCCAGCAGTTTAAGGGGACGGCTACAAGAGACCCAGTACTTC
CDR3aa: CASSLRGRLQETQYF

d_gene: -
j_gene: TRBJ2-7
abundance: -
v_gene: TRBV27
CDR3nt: TGTGCCAGCAGTTTACAGGGCCCTGGCTACGAGCAGTACTTC
CDR3aa: CASSLQGPGYEQYF

d_gene: TRBD2
j_gene: TRBJ2-3
abundance: -
v_gene: TRBV7-9
CDR3nt: TGTGCCGCGGGAGGGCCAGATACGCAGTATTTT
CDR3aa: CAAGGPDTQYF

d_gene: -
j_gene: TRBJ2-7
abundance: -
v_gene: TRBV5-6
CDR3nt: TGTGCCAGCAGCTTGGAAGGGACAAGGGGAACCTACGAGCAGTACTTC
CDR3aa: CASSLEGTRGTYEQYF

d_gene: TRBD1
j_gene: TRBJ1-6
abundance: once
v_gene: TRBV9
CDR3nt: TGTGCCAGCAGCTCCCGGGACAGTAATTCACCCCTCCACTTT
CDR3aa: CASSSRDSNSPLHF

d_gene: TRBD1
j_gene: TRBJ2-1
abundance: -
v_gene: TRBV6-6
CDR3nt: TGTGCCAGCAACACAGGGGGCTATGAGCAGTTCTTC
CDR3aa: CASNTGGYEQFF

d_gene: -
j_gene: TRBJ2-7
abundance: -
v_gene: TRBV30
CDR3nt: TGTGCCTGGAGTGTACGAGGGAACGAGCAGTACTTC
CDR3aa: CAWSVRGNEQYF

d_gene: -
j_gene: TRBJ1-2
abundance: -
v_gene: TRBV2
CDR3nt: TGTGCCAGCAGGACACCTAGGGATTTAAATGGCTACACCTTC
CDR3aa: CASRTPRDLNGYTF

d_gene: -
j_gene: TRBJ2-7
abundance: -
v_gene: TRBV29-1
CDR3nt: TGCAGCGTTGTTTTGGAGGGGGGAACCACTCCGTACTTC
CDR3aa: CSVVLEGGTTPYF

d_gene: -
j_gene: TRBJ1-2
abundance: -
v_gene: TRBV9
CDR3nt: TGTGCCAGCAGCGGGGCCCGGGACTATGGCTACACCTTC
CDR3aa: CASSGARDYGYTF

d_gene: TRBD2
j_gene: TRBJ2-3
abundance: -
v_gene: TRBV29-1
CDR3nt: TGCAGCGTTGGAACTAGCGGGGGATCAGATACGCAGTATTTT
CDR3aa: CSVGTSGGSDTQYF

d_gene: -
j_gene: TRBJ1-6
abundance: -
v_gene: TRBV29-1
CDR3nt: TGCGGGGGGCAGGGTTATAATTCACCCCTCCACTTT
CDR3aa: CGGQGYNSPLHF